The 3 T cell receptor beta chains in this list originate from one sample, sequenced in a study of blood T cell repertoires in COVID-19. Using immunoSEQ multiplex PCR, the repertoire was profiled, and TCRdb retains in-frame clones only, with some absent. The profile shows about 300,000 clones, roughly 90% of them singletons. Specimen: PBMCs or T cells enriched from blood (not recorded which). The receptors were gathered from a man in his sixties who had recovered from COVID-19.

The CDR3 is CASSLVVAGDHEQYF. The CDR3 bases are TGCGCCAGCAGCTTGGTTGTAGCGGGAGACCACGAGCAGTACTTC. The V gene is TRBV5-1, the J gene TRBJ2-7, with 9 bases aligning to TRBD2. CDR3 length equals 15 residues. CDR1 is SGHRS, CDR2 YFSETQ, per germline. Trimming at V came to 0 bases and at J to 5 bases, leaving 6 bases not matched to a gene. The full variable domain, in which reference TRBV5-1 and TRBJ2-7 provide the parts outside the CDR3, is KAGVTQTPRYLIKTRGQQVTLSCSPISGHRSVSWYQQTPGQGLQFLFEYFSETQRNKGNFPGRFSGRQFSNSRSEMNVSTLELGDSALYLCASSLVVAGDHEQYFGPGTRLTVT.

J is TRBJ2-2 and V is TRBV29-1; D possibly corresponds to TRBD1 (6 bases). Trimming pared 4 bases from V and 4 bases from J, leaving 10 bases between. The germline CDR1 and CDR2 sequences are SQVTM and ANQGSEA. This CDR3 is built from 13 residues. The CDR3 sequence: CSVGQGTTGELFF. DNA for the CDR3: TGCAGCGTTGGTCAGGGGACCACCGGGGAGCTGTTTTTT.

The chain couples TRBV28 to TRBJ1-1; D is perhaps TRBD1 (6 bases). The CDR3 is 13 residues long. The V and J ends lost 2 bases and 7 bases respectively, with 11 bases between them. Germline V gene sequence: CDR1 MDHEN, CDR2 SYDVKM. The CDR3 nucleotides are TGTGCCAGCAGTTTAGGGGGGGGCTTTGAAGCTTTCTTT. Protein sequence: CASSLGGGFEAFF.